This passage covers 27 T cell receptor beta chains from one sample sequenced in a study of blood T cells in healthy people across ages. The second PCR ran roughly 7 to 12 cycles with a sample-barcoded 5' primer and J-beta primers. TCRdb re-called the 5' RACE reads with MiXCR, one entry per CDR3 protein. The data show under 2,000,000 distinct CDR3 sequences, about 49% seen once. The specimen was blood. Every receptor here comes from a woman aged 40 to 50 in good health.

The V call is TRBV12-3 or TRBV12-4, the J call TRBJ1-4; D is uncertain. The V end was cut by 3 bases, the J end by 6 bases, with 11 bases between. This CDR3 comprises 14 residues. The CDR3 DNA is TGTGCCAGCAGTTTTAGTCTGGGAGATGAAAAACTGTTTTTT. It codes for CASSFSLGDEKLFF.

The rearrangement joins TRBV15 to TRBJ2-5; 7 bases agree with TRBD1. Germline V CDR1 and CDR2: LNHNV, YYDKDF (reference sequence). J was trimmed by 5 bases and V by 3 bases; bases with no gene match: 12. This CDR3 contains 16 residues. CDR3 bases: TGTGCCACCAGCAGTCGACAGGGTTCATTTAGGGAGACCCAGTACTTC. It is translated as CATSSRQGSFRETQYF.

CDR3 bases: TGCAGTGCTAGAGAGAGACTAGCGGGGTCCTACGAGCAGTACTTC. Translation: CSARERLAGSYEQYF. The chain has TRBV20-1 and TRBJ2-7; 11 nucleotides match TRBD2. CDR3 length: 15 amino acids. V dropped 0 bases and J dropped 1; count of bases not matched to a gene: 2. Germline CDR1 is DFQATT and CDR2 is SNEGSKA (reference sequence).

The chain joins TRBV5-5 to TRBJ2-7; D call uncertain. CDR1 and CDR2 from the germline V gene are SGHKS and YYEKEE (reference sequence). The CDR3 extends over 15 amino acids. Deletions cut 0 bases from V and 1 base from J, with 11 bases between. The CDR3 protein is CASSLGQSVSYEQYF. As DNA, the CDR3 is TGTGCCAGCAGCTTGGGTCAGTCAGTTTCCTACGAGCAGTACTTC. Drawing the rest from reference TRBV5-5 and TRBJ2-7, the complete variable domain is DAGVTQSPTHLIKTRGQQVTLRCSPISGHKSVSWYQQVLGQGPQFIFQYYEKEERGRGNFPDRFSARQFPNYSSELNVNALLLGDSALYLCASSLGQSVSYEQYFGPGTRLTVT.

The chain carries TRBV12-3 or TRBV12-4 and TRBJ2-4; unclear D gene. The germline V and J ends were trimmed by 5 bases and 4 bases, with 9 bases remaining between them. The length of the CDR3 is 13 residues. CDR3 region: CASSVAQKNIQYF. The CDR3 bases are TGTGCCAGCAGTGTCGCACAGAAAAACATTCAGTACTTC.

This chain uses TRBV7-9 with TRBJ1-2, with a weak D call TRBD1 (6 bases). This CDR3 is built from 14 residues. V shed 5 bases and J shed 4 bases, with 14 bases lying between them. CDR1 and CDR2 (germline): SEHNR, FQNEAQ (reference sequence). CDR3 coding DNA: TGTGCCAGCAGCCAAGGACAGATCTTCTATGGCTACACCTTC. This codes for CASSQGQIFYGYTF.

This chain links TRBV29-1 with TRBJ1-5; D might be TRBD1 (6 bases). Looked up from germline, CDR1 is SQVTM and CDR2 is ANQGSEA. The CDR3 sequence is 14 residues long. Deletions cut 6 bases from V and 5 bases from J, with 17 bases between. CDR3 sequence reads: CSVVQGSGDQPQHF. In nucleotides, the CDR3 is TGCAGCGTCGTACAGGGTAGCGGCGATCAGCCCCAGCATTTT.

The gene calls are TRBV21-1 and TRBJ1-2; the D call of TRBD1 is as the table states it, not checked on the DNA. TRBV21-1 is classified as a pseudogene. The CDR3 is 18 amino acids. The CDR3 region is CASSKALPGTGLDYGYTF. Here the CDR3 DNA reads TGTGCCAGCAGCAAAGCGCTTCCGGGGACAGGGTTGGACTATGGCTACACCTTC.

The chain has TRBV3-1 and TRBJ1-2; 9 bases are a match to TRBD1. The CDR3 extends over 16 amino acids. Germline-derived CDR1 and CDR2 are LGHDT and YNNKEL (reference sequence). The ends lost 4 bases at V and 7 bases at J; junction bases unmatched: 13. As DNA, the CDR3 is TGTGCCAGCAGCCGGACAGGGGATAGGGGCCTAAGTGGCTACACCTTC. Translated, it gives CASSRTGDRGLSGYTF.

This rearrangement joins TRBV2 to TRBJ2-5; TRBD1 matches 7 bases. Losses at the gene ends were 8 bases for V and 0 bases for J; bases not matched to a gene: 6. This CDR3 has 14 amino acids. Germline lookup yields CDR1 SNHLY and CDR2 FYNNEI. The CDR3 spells CASRGRGNQETQYF. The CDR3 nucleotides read TGTGCCAGCCGGGGCAGGGGGAACCAAGAGACCCAGTACTTC.

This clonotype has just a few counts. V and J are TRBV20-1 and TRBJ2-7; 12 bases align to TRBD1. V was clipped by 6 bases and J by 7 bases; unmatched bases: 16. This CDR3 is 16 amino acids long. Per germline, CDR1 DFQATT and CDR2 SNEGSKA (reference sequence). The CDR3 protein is CSAMSEWGQGAQEQYF. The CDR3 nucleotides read TGCAGTGCGATGAGTGAATGGGGACAGGGGGCGCAGGAGCAGTACTTC.

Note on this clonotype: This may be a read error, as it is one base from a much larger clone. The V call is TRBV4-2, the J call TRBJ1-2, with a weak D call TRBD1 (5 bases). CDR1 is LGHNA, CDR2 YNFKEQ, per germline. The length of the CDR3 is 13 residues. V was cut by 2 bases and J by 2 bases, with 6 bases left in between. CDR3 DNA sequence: TGTGCCAGCAGCCAAAAGGGGAACTATGGCTACACCTTC. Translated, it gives CASSQKGNYGYTF.

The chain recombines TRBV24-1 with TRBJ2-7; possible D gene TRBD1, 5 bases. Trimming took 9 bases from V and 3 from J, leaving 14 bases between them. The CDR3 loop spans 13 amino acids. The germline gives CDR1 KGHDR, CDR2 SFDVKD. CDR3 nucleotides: TGTGCCACCTCATCAGGGTGGGGCTACGAGCAGTACTTC. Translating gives CATSSGWGYEQYF.

As DNA, the CDR3 is TGCAGTGCTCAGGGGACAGACTTTTATGGCTACACCTTC. It translates to CSAQGTDFYGYTF. V and J are TRBV20-1 and TRBJ1-2; the match to TRBD1 covers 7 bases. V trimming: 5 bases; J trimming: 5 bases; junction bases outside the gene matches: 8. This CDR3 is 13 amino acids long. Germline loops: CDR1 DFQATT, CDR2 SNEGSKA (reference sequence).

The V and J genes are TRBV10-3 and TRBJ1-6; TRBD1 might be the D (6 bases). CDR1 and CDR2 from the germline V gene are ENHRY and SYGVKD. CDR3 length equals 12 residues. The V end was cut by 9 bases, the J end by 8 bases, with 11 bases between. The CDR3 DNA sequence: TGTGCCATGGGGGCGGGGGATTCACCCCTCCACTTT. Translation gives CAMGAGDSPLHF.

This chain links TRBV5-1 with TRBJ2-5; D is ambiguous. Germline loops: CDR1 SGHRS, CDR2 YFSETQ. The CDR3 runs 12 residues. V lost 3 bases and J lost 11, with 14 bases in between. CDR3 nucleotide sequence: TGCGCCAGCAGCTGGAACCCCAATGAGCAGTACTTC. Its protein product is CASSWNPNEQYF.

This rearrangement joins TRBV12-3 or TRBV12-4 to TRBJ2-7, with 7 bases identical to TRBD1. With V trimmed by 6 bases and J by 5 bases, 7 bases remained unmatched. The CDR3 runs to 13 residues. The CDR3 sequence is CASSWTGLNEQYF. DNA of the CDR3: TGTGCCAGCAGCTGGACAGGCCTAAACGAGCAGTACTTC.

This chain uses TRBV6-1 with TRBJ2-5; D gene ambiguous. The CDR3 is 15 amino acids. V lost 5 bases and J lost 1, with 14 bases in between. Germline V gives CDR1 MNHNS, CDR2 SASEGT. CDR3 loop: CASSWIGRLQETQYF. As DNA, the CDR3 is TGTGCCAGCAGTTGGATTGGGCGGCTCCAAGAGACCCAGTACTTC.

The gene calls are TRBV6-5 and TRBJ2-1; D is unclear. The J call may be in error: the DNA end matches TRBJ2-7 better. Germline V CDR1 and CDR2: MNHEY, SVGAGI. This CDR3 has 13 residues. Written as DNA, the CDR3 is TGTGCCAGCGGAGTTTCCGAGTACAATGAGCAGTACTTC. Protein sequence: CASGVSEYNEQYF.

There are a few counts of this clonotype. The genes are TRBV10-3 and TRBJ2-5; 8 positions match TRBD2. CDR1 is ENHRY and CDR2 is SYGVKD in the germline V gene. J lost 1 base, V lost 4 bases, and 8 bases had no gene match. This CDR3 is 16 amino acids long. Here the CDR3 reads CAISAYSGVPQETQYF. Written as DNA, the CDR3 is TGTGCCATCAGTGCTTATAGCGGGGTCCCCCAAGAGACCCAGTACTTC.

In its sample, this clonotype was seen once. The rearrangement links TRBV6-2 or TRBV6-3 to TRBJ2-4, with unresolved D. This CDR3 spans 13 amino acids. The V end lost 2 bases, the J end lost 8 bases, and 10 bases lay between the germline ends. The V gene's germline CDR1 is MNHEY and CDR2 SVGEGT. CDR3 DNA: TGTGCCAGCAGTTACGGTGGGCGAGACATTCAGTACTTC. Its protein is CASSYGGRDIQYF.

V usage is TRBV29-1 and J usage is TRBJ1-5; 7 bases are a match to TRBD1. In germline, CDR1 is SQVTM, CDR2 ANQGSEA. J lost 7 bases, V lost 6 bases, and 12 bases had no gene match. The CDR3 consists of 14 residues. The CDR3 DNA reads TGCAGCGTCGCGACAGGGAGCGGAGGGCAGCCCCAGCATTTT. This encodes CSVATGSGGQPQHF.

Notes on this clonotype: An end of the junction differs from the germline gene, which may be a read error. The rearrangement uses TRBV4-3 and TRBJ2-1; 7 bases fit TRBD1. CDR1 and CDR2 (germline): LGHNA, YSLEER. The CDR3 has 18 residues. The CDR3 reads CASSQDSQGVGSNNEQFF. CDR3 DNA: TGCGCCAGCAGCCAAGATTCGCAGGGGGTGGGCTCCAACAATGAGCAGTTCTTC.

The CDR3 bases are TGTGCCAGCAGTTCCGGGACAGGGTCCACCGGGGAGCTGTTTTTT. This gives the protein CASSSGTGSTGELFF. V gene TRBV12-3 or TRBV12-4 combines with J gene TRBJ2-2, with 9 bases aligning to TRBD1. The trim removed 4 bases at V and 4 bases at J, leaving 4 bases unmatched. The CDR3 is 15 residues long.

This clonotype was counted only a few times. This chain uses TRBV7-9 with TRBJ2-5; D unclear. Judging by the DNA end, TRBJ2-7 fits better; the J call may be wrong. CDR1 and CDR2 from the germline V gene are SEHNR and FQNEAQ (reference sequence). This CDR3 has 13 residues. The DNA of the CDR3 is TGTGCCAGCAGCTTAGACCCCGTCCCCGAGCAGTACTTC. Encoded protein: CASSLDPVPEQYF.

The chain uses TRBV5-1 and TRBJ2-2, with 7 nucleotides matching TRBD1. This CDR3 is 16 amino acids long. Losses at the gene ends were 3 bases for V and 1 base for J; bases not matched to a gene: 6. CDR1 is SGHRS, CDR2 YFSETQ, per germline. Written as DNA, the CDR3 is TGCGCCAGCAGCTACGCCGGGACAGTGAACACCGGGGAGCTGTTTTTT. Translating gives CASSYAGTVNTGELFF.

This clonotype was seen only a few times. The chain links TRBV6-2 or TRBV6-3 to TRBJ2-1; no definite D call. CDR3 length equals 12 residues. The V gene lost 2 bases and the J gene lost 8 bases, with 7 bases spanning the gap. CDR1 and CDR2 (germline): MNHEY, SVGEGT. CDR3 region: CASSYGFHEQFF. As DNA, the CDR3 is TGTGCCAGCAGTTACGGTTTCCATGAGCAGTTCTTC.